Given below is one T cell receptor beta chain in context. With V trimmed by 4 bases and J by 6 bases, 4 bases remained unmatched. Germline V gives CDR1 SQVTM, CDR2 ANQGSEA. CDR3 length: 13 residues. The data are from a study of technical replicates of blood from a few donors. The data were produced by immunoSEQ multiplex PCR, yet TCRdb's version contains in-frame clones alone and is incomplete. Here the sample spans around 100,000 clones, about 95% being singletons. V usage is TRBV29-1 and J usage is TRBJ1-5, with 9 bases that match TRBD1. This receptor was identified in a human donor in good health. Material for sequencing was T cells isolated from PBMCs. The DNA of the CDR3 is TGCAGCGTTGTTTCGGGACAGGGTCAGCCCCAGCATTTT. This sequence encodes CSVVSGQGQPQHF.